The source of this TCR beta chain is a study of blood T cells in healthy people across ages. Trimming stripped 0 bases from V and 0 bases from J, with 12 bases between. Germline assignment: CDR1 DFQATT and CDR2 SNEGSKA (reference sequence). The CDR3 has 15 amino acids. A second PCR, run for about 7 to 11 cycles, used a sample-barcoded 5' primer plus a J-beta primer mix. TCRdb redid the calling of the 5' RACE reads with MiXCR, one entry per CDR3 protein. This sample has roughly 1.4 million distinct CDR3 sequences, with almost 60% found just once. The clonotype comes from a man between 18 and 35 years old in good health. The genes are TRBV20-1 and TRBJ2-7, with D possibly matching TRBD1 (5 bases). Sample: blood. The CDR3 bases are TGCAGTGCTAGAGACTATACAGGAAACTCCTACGAGCAGTACTTC. Its translation: CSARDYTGNSYEQYF.